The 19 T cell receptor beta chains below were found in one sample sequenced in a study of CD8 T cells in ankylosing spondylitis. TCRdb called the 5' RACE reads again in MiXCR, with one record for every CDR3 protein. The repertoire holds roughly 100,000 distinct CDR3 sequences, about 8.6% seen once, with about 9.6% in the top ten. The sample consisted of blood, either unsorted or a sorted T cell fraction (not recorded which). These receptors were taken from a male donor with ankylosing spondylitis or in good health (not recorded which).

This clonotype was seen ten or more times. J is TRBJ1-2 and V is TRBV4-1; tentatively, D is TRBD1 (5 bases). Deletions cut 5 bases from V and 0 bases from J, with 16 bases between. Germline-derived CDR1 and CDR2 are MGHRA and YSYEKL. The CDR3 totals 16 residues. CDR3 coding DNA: TGCGCCAGCAGCGCGCCACGGGACGAAGCTAACTATGGCTACACCTTC. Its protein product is CASSAPRDEANYGYTF.

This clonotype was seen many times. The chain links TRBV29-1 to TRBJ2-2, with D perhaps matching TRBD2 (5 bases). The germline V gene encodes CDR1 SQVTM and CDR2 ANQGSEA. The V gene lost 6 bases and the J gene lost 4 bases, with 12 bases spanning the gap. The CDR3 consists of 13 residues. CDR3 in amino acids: CSVEGYVTGELFF. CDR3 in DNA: TGCAGCGTCGAGGGATACGTCACCGGGGAGCTGTTTTTT.

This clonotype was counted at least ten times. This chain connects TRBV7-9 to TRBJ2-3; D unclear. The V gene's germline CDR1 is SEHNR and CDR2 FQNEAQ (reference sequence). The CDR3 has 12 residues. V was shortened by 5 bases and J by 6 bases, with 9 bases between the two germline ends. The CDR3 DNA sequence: TGTGCCAGCAGCCGGTGGGTGGATACGCAGTATTTT. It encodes CASSRWVDTQYF.

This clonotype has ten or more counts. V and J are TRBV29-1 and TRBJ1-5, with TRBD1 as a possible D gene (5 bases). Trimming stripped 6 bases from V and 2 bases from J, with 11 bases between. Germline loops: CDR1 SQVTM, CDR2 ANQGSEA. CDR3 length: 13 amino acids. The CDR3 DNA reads TGCAGCGTACAGGACATCGGCAATCAGCCCCAGCATTTT. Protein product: CSVQDIGNQPQHF.

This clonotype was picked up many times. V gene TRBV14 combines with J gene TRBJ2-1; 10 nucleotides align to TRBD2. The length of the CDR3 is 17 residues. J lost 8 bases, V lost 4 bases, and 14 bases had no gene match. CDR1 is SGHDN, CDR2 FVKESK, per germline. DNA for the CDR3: TGTGCCAGCAGCCCTCGCCGAAGCGGGAGGGCCCACGATGAGCAGTTCTTC. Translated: CASSPRRSGRAHDEQFF.

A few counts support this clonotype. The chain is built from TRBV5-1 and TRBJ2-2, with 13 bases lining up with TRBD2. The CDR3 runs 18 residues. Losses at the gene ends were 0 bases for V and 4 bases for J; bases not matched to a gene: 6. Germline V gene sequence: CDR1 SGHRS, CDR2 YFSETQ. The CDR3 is CASSLATSGRAGTGELFF. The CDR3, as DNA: TGCGCCAGCAGCTTGGCCACTAGCGGGAGGGCTGGCACCGGGGAGCTGTTTTTT.

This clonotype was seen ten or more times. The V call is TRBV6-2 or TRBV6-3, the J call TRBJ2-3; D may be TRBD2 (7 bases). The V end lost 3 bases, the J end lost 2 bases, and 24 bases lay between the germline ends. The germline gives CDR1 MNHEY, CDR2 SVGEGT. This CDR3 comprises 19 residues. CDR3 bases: TGTGCCAGCAGTTATCTGAGAGGGGGGGCCCCCGAAGCCACAGATACGCAGTATTTT. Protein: CASSYLRGGAPEATDTQYF.

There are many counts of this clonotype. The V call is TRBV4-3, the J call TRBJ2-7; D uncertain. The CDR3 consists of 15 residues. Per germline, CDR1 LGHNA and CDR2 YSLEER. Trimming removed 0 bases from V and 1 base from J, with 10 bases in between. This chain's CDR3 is CASSQDFGPSYEQYF. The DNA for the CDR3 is TGCGCCAGCAGCCAAGATTTTGGGCCATCCTACGAGCAGTACTTC.

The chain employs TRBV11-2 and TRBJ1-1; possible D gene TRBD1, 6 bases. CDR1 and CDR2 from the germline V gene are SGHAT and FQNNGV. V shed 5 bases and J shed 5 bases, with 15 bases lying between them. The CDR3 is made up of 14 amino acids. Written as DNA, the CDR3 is TGTGCCAGCAGCACCTCCACAGGGCGAACTGAAGCTTTCTTT. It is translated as CASSTSTGRTEAFF.

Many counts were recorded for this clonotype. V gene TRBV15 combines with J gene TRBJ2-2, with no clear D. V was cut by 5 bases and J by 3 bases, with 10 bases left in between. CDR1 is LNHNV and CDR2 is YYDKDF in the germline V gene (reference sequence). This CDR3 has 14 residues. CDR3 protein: CATSSRIDTGELFF. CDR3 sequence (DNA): TGTGCCACCAGCTCGCGTATCGACACCGGGGAGCTGTTTTTT.

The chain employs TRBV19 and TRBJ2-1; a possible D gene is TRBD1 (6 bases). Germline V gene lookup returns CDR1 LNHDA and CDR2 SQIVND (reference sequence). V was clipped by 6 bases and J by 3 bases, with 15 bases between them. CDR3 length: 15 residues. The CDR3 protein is CASRNEAGVYNEQFF. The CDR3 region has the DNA TGTGCCAGTAGGAATGAGGCAGGGGTCTACAATGAGCAGTTCTTC.

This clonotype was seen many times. CDR3 nucleotides: TGTGCCAGCTCAGGGACTAGCGGGGTCTACAATGAGCAGTTCTTC. Residues: CASSGTSGVYNEQFF. The chain uses TRBV18 and TRBJ2-1; the match to TRBD2 covers 13 bases. The CDR3 consists of 15 residues. The V gene end was trimmed by 5 bases and the J gene end by 3 bases; junction bases not matched to a gene: 1. Germline assignment: CDR1 KGHSH and CDR2 LQKENI.

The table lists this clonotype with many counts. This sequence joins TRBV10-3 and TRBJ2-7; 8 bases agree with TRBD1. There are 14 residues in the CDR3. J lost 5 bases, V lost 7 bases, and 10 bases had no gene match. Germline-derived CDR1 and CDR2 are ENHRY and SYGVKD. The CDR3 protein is CAITMTGDVDEQYF. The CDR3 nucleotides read TGTGCCATCACAATGACAGGGGACGTCGACGAGCAGTACTTC.

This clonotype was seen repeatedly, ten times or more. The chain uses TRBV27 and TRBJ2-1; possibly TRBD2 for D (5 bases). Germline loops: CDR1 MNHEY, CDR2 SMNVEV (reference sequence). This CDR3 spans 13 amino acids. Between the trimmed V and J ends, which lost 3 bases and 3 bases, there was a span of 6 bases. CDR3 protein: CASSLDFYNEQFF. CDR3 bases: TGTGCCAGCAGTTTGGACTTCTACAATGAGCAGTTCTTC.

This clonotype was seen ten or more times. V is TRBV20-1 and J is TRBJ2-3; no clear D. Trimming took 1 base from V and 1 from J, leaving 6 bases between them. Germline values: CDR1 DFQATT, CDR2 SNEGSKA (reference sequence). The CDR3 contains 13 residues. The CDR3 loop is CSARGLGTDTQYF. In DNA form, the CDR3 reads TGCAGTGCTAGAGGGCTGGGCACAGATACGCAGTATTTT.

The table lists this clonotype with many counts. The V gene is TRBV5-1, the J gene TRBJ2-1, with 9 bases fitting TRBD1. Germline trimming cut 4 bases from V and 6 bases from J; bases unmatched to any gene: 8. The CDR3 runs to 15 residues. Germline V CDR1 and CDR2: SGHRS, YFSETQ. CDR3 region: CASSVRTGAGNEQFF. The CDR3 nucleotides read TGCGCCAGCAGCGTAAGGACAGGGGCGGGCAATGAGCAGTTCTTC.

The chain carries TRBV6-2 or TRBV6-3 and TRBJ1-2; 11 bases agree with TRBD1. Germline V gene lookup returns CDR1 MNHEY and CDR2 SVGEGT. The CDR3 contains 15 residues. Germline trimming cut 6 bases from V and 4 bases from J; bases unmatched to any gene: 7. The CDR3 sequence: CASRLDRGLLYGYTF. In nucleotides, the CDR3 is TGTGCCAGCAGATTGGACAGGGGGCTTCTCTATGGCTACACCTTC.

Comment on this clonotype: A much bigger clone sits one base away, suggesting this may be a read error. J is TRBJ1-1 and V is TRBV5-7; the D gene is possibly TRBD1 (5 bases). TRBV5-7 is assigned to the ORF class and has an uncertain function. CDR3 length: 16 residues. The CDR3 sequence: CASSLSPPARGTEAYF. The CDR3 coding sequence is TGTGCCAGCAGCCTATCCCCCCCCGCAAGAGGGACTGAAGCTTACTTT.

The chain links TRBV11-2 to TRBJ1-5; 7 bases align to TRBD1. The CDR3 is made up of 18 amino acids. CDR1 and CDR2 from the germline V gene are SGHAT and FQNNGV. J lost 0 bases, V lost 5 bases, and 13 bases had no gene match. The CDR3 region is CASSPFGGTGVSNQPQHF. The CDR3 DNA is TGTGCCAGCAGCCCGTTTGGGGGTACAGGGGTTAGCAATCAGCCCCAGCATTTT.